These 26 T cell receptor beta chains originate from one sample sequenced in a study of cytomegalovirus exposure and HLA in healthy donors. In the PCR, 60 Vbeta and 13 Jbeta primers were used. The assay was immunoSEQ multiplex PCR, and TCRdb's table has in-frame clones only and misses some. Counted here are about 92,000 clones, over 75% occurring once; the ten biggest clones make up around 6.6%. The specimen sequenced was PBMCs. The receptors here all came from a man aged 50 or older in good health and CMV-seropositive.

The rearrangement links TRBV19 to TRBJ2-4, with D perhaps TRBD2 (5 bases). The germline CDR1 and CDR2 sequences are LNHDA and SQIVND (reference sequence). Trimming removed 5 bases from V and 0 bases from J, with 11 bases in between. This CDR3 region has 15 residues. DNA for the CDR3: TGTGCCAGTAGTGTGACGGGATTAGCCAAAAACATTCAGTACTTC. As protein: CASSVTGLAKNIQYF. Combining the CDR3 with reference TRBV19 and TRBJ2-4 gives the whole variable domain DGGITQSPKYLFRKEGQNVTLSCEQNLNHDAMYWYRQDPGQGLRLIYYSQIVNDFQKGDIAEGYSVSREKKESFPLTVTSAQKNPTAFYLCASSVTGLAKNIQYFGAGTRLSVL.

The V gene is TRBV6-1, the J gene TRBJ1-2; possibly TRBD1 for D (6 bases). V was shortened by 4 bases and J by 3 bases, with 18 bases between the two germline ends. Per the germline V gene, CDR1 is MNHNS and CDR2 is SASEGT. This CDR3 has 16 amino acids. DNA for the CDR3: TGTGCCAGCAGTGCCCGGGAGGGGGGTTACGACTATGGCTACACCTTC. This gives the protein CASSAREGGYDYGYTF.

The rearrangement joins TRBV20-1 to TRBJ2-1; D remains unclear. CDR3 size: 10 residues. Germline CDR1 DFQATT, CDR2 SNEGSKA (reference sequence). Trimming removed 7 bases from V and 10 bases from J, with 11 bases in between. CDR3 region: CSVDTYEQFF. Written as DNA, the CDR3 is TGCAGTGTTGATACTTACGAGCAGTTCTTC.

The chain uses TRBV6-5 and TRBJ1-5; a weak D match, TRBD1 (5 bases). Germline assignment: CDR1 MNHEY and CDR2 SVGAGI. Deletions cut 5 bases from V and 4 bases from J, with 15 bases between. The CDR3 totals 15 residues. This chain's CDR3 is CASSKVRGGNQPQHF. DNA of the CDR3: TGTGCCAGCAGTAAAGTCCGTGGGGGGAATCAGCCCCAGCATTTT.

V and J are TRBV7-2 and TRBJ2-5; TRBD2 matches 7 bases. V trimming: 3 bases; J trimming: 4 bases; junction bases outside the gene matches: 8. The CDR3 is made up of 15 amino acids. The V gene's germline CDR1 is SGHTA and CDR2 FQGNSA. The CDR3 DNA is TGTGCCAGCAGCTTTAGAGCGGGGTCCGGAGAGACCCAGTACTTC. Its translation is CASSFRAGSGETQYF.

This clone has more than one count but fewer than ten. This chain connects TRBV4-2 to TRBJ2-3, with 7 positions matching TRBD2. J lost 2 bases, V lost 2 bases, and 10 bases had no gene match. Per the germline V gene, CDR1 is LGHNA and CDR2 is YNFKEQ. This CDR3 region has 17 residues. As DNA, the CDR3 is TGTGCCAGCAGCCAAAGGGCCGTGGCGGGGGACACAGATACGCAGTATTTT. This gives the protein CASSQRAVAGDTDTQYF.

This chain links TRBV19 with TRBJ2-1; perhaps TRBD2 as D (5 bases). V dropped 2 bases and J dropped 9 bases, with 20 bases sitting between them. Germline V lookup: CDR1 LNHDA, CDR2 SQIVND (reference sequence). CDR3 size: 16 residues. The CDR3 reads CASSITGSPSWGEQFF. The CDR3 DNA sequence: TGTGCCAGTAGTATAACGGGAAGTCCCTCCTGGGGTGAGCAGTTCTTC. The full variable domain, completed using reference TRBV19 and TRBJ2-1, is DGGITQSPKYLFRKEGQNVTLSCEQNLNHDAMYWYRQDPGQGLRLIYYSQIVNDFQKGDIAEGYSVSREKKESFPLTVTSAQKNPTAFYLCASSITGSPSWGEQFFGPGTRLTVL.

The genes are TRBV18 and TRBJ2-3; 11 positions agree with TRBD2. The CDR3 has 16 amino acids. Looked up from germline, CDR1 is KGHSH and CDR2 is LQKENI. Losses at the gene ends were 2 bases for V and 2 bases for J; bases not matched to a gene: 3. For the CDR3, the DNA is TGTGCCAGCTCACCAGGGACTAGCGGAACCACAGATACGCAGTATTTT. This encodes CASSPGTSGTTDTQYF.

This chain links TRBV6-1 with TRBJ1-1; TRBD1 might be the D (6 bases). This CDR3 contains 14 residues. With 7 bases removed from V and 10 bases from J, the gap between germline ends came to 22 bases. Per the germline V gene, CDR1 is MNHNS and CDR2 is SASEGT. The CDR3, as DNA: TGTGCCAGCATCGTTCCGCAGGGGCGGGGGCCAGCTTTCTTT. Amino acids: CASIVPQGRGPAFF.

This sequence joins TRBV10-3 and TRBJ1-1, with TRBD1 as a possible D gene (5 bases). With 5 bases removed from V and 6 bases from J, the gap between germline ends came to 16 bases. Germline V gene data show CDR1 as ENHRY and CDR2 as SYGVKD. The CDR3 is 14 residues long. CDR3 in DNA: TGTGCCATCAGTAATAACAGACAGCAACCTGAAGCTTTCTTT. This encodes CAISNNRQQPEAFF.

The CDR3 nucleotides are TGTGCCAGCAGCGCGGACTGGAGGGATACGCAGTATTTT. It translates to CASSADWRDTQYF. V gene TRBV9 combines with J gene TRBJ2-3, with D perhaps TRBD2 (5 bases). Germline CDR1 reads SGDLS; CDR2 reads YYNGEE. The CDR3 has 13 residues. Between the trimmed V and J ends, which lost 3 bases and 6 bases, there was a span of 11 bases.

This clone is classed as medium-sized. This chain links TRBV19 with TRBJ2-1; possible D gene TRBD1, 6 bases. V lost 4 bases and J lost 5, with 9 bases in between. CDR1 is LNHDA and CDR2 is SQIVND in the germline V gene (reference sequence). CDR3 size: 13 residues. For the CDR3, the DNA is TGTGCCAGTAGTAGGGACAACAACAATGAGCAGTTCTTC. This codes for CASSRDNNNEQFF.

V gene TRBV7-9 combines with J gene TRBJ2-7; unclear D gene. Trimming pared 5 bases from V and 7 bases from J, leaving 12 bases between. The CDR3 totals 12 residues. Germline values: CDR1 SEHNR, CDR2 FQNEAQ (reference sequence). This CDR3 is CASSPRVREQYF. As DNA, the CDR3 is TGTGCCAGCAGCCCCCGAGTGAGGGAGCAGTACTTC.

V usage is TRBV4-1 and J usage is TRBJ2-5; D may be TRBD1 (6 bases). V lost 0 bases and J lost 4, with 12 bases in between. The CDR3 has 15 amino acids. Looked up from germline, CDR1 is MGHRA and CDR2 is YSYEKL. CDR3 loop: CASSQDSQGRETQYF. The CDR3 bases are TGCGCCAGCAGCCAAGATAGTCAGGGGCGAGAGACCCAGTACTTC.

V usage is TRBV9 and J usage is TRBJ2-1, with 11 bases that match TRBD2. The CDR3 runs to 15 residues. V dropped 6 bases and J dropped 3; count of bases not matched to a gene: 5. CDR1 and CDR2 (germline): SGDLS, YYNGEE. CDR3 protein: CASTNSGGGYNEQFF. CDR3 DNA: TGTGCCAGCACCAATAGCGGGGGGGGCTACAATGAGCAGTTCTTC.

V and J are TRBV4-2 and TRBJ2-3; 13 bases match TRBD2. J lost 0 bases, V lost 4 bases, and 7 bases had no gene match. The CDR3 is 18 amino acids. Germline V gene data show CDR1 as LGHNA and CDR2 as YNFKEQ. CDR3 amino acids: CASSPRTSGGRSTDTQYF. CDR3 DNA sequence: TGTGCCAGCAGCCCCCGGACTAGCGGGGGCCGAAGCACAGATACGCAGTATTTT.

This chain connects TRBV4-2 to TRBJ1-6; no clear D. CDR1 is LGHNA and CDR2 is YNFKEQ in the germline V gene. V shed 1 base and J shed 5 bases, with 6 bases lying between them. The CDR3 extends over 14 amino acids. The CDR3 DNA sequence: TGTGCCAGCAGCCAAGCCGGAGATAATTCACCCCTCCACTTT. Translation: CASSQAGDNSPLHF.

This sequence joins TRBV5-6 and TRBJ1-6, with 9 nucleotides matching TRBD1. CDR1 is SGHDT, CDR2 YYEEEE, per germline. V gave up 5 bases and J gave up 6 bases; unmatched junction bases: 3. The CDR3 has 14 amino acids. Written as DNA, the CDR3 is TGTGCCAGCAGTGGGGGACAGGGTAATTCACCCCTCCACTTT. This translates into CASSGGQGNSPLHF.

CDR3 in amino acids: CASSQENLRGDREQYF. The CDR3 DNA follows: TGCGCCAGCAGCCAAGAGAACCTCCGAGGGGACAGGGAGCAGTACTTC. The chain links TRBV4-3 to TRBJ2-7, with 8 nucleotides matching TRBD1. V was clipped by 0 bases and J by 7 bases; unmatched bases: 11. This CDR3 region has 16 residues. The germline CDR1 and CDR2 sequences are LGHNA and YSLEER.

This rearrangement joins TRBV5-1 to TRBJ2-7; 8 bases match TRBD2. Per germline, CDR1 SGHRS and CDR2 YFSETQ. The length of the CDR3 is 15 residues. Trimming at V came to 1 base and at J to 0 bases, leaving 3 bases not matched to a gene. The CDR3: CASSLLAGYSYEQYF. For the CDR3, the DNA is TGCGCCAGCAGCTTGTTAGCGGGGTACTCCTACGAGCAGTACTTC.

The chain carries TRBV10-3 and TRBJ2-1; 13 nucleotides line up with TRBD2. This CDR3 spans 16 amino acids. Germline V gene data show CDR1 as ENHRY and CDR2 as SYGVKD. J gave up 4 bases and V 7 bases, and 7 bases lay outside the gene matches. For the CDR3, the DNA is TGTGCCATCAACGAAGGGACTAGCGGGGTATACAATGAGCAGTTCTTC. Its translation is CAINEGTSGVYNEQFF.

This sequence joins TRBV5-1 and TRBJ2-3; D gene uncertain. The CDR3 loop spans 16 amino acids. Trimming pared 1 base from V and 0 bases from J, leaving 12 bases between. Germline V gene sequence: CDR1 SGHRS, CDR2 YFSETQ. The CDR3 DNA is TGCGCCAGCAGCTTGCATCTATCTTTAAGCACAGATACGCAGTATTTT. Protein: CASSLHLSLSTDTQYF.

Relative to its sample, this clone is medium-sized. The chain couples TRBV4-3 to TRBJ2-5; 8 positions agree with TRBD1. CDR3 size: 14 residues. With 4 bases clipped from V and 2 bases from J, the junction kept 3 bases outside the gene matches. The germline V gene has CDR1 LGHNA and CDR2 YSLEER. The CDR3 nucleotides are TGCGCCAGCAGCCGACGACAGGGGCAAGAGACCCAGTACTTC. As protein: CASSRRQGQETQYF.

The V call is TRBV9, the J call TRBJ1-1; no reliable D call. CDR3 length: 15 residues. The ends were cut back, 3 bases at V and 0 bases at J, with 12 bases in the middle. CDR1 is SGDLS, CDR2 YYNGEE, per germline. In DNA form, the CDR3 reads TGTGCCAGCAGCGCCCGCGGGCTAATGAACACTGAAGCTTTCTTT. This codes for CASSARGLMNTEAFF.

This rearrangement joins TRBV19 to TRBJ2-7; possibly TRBD1 for D (6 bases). The germline V and J ends were trimmed by 6 bases and 4 bases, with 16 bases remaining between them. The germline CDR1 and CDR2 sequences are LNHDA and SQIVND (reference sequence). CDR3 size: 14 residues. The CDR3 coding sequence is TGTGCCAGTAGCTCCGGGACAAGGGTATACGAGCAGTACTTC. Protein: CASSSGTRVYEQYF.

The chain combines TRBV9 with TRBJ2-7; the match to TRBD1 covers 10 bases. Germline V gene data show CDR1 as SGDLS and CDR2 as YYNGEE. The CDR3 has 15 amino acids. After removal of 2 bases from V and 0 bases from J, the junction contained 2 bases not matched to a gene. The CDR3 DNA sequence: TGTGCCAGCAGCGTTGGGACAGGGGACTCCTACGAGCAGTACTTC. Its protein product is CASSVGTGDSYEQYF.